A selection of T cell receptor beta chains follows, all from one sample in a study of response to subunit inactivated influenza vaccine. TCRdb reprocessed the RT-PCR reads with MiXCR, giving one entry per CDR3 protein. The sample carries more than 150,000 distinct CDR3 sequences, approximately 11% recorded once. The source was CD8+ T cells sorted from PBMCs, collected less than 25 months after vaccination. The receptors shown here come from a man aged 50-75 years who received an inactivated influenza vaccine. CDR3s include the opening cysteine and the closing phenylalanine or tryptophan. D genes are given only for firm matches. Not all rows give a size; the values are once, few, many and, for expanded clones, a class.

j_gene | v_gene | len | d_gene | abundance | CDR3aa | CDR3nt
TRBJ2-2 | TRBV4-2 | 16 | . | . | CASSQEYAGYSGELFF | TGTGCCAGCAGCCAAGAATATGCGGGATATAGCGGGGAGCTGTTTTTT
TRBJ2-7 | TRBV7-9 | 13 | . | . | CASSLAGGNEQYF | TGTGCCAGCAGCTTAGCCGGAGGCAACGAGCAGTACTTC
TRBJ2-1 | TRBV3-1 | 14 | . | . | CASSQDLLYNEQFF | TGTGCCAGCAGCCAAGATCTGTTGTACAATGAGCAGTTCTTC
TRBJ2-7 | TRBV4-3 | 14 | . | few | CASSQSLALYEQYF | TGCGCCAGCAGCCAATCTCTAGCGCTCTACGAGCAGTACTTC
TRBJ2-7 | TRBV28 | 16 | . | few | CASSFTIQGPYYEQYF | TGTGCCAGCAGTTTTACCATACAGGGTCCCTACTACGAGCAGTACTTC
TRBJ2-2 | TRBV7-8 | 13 | . | many | CASSSRRTGELFF | TGTGCCAGCAGCTCACGGCGCACCGGGGAGCTGTTTTTT
TRBJ1-1 | TRBV4-1 | 17 | . | few | CASSQEPARGTNTEDFF | TGCGCCAGCAGCCAGGAACCTGCCCGGGGGACTAACACTGAAGATTTCTTT
TRBJ2-1 | TRBV28 | 13 | . | few | CASSLFRGDEQFF | TGTGCCAGCAGTTTATTCAGGGGGGATGAGCAGTTCTTC
TRBJ2-3 | TRBV10-2 | 15 | TRBD1 | many | CASSVSGTGVDTQYF | TGCGCCAGCAGTGTCTCCGGGACAGGGGTGGATACGCAGTATTTT
TRBJ1-2 | TRBV25-1 | 17 | . | . | CASNGLSVDGSNYGYTF | TGTGCCAGCAACGGTTTAAGCGTGGACGGAAGTAACTATGGCTACACCTTC
TRBJ2-1 | TRBV29-1 | 14 | TRBD2 | . | CSVESGSSYNEQFF | TGCAGCGTTGAAAGCGGGAGCTCCTACAATGAGCAGTTCTTC
TRBJ2-3 | TRBV12-3/TRBV12-4 | 14 | TRBD1 | . | CASSLPLTGGTQYF | TGTGCCAGCAGTTTACCCTTGACAGGGGGTACGCAGTATTTT
TRBJ2-5 | TRBV5-5 | 16 | TRBD2 | . | CASSLELAGGEETQYF | TGTGCCAGCAGCTTGGAACTAGCGGGAGGTGAAGAGACCCAGTACTTC
TRBJ2-2 | TRBV20-1 | 11 | . | many | CSAYSTGELFF | TGCAGTGCTTACTCCACCGGGGAGCTGTTTTTT
TRBJ1-2 | TRBV7-8 | 15 | . | . | CASSPARGSGYGYTF | TGTGCCAGCAGCCCCGCCAGGGGATCGGGCTATGGCTACACCTTC
TRBJ2-7 | TRBV20-1 | 14 | TRBD2 | . | CSAEGLAGPHEQYF | TGCAGTGCTGAAGGGCTAGCGGGGCCCCACGAGCAGTACTTC
TRBJ2-5 | TRBV5-6 | 15 | TRBD2 | few | CASSPGLVNQETQYF | TGTGCCAGCAGCCCGGGACTAGTAAACCAAGAGACCCAGTACTTC
TRBJ1-5 | TRBV28 | 14 | . | . | CASSVPGLNQPQHF | TGTGCCAGCAGTGTACCGGGGTTGAATCAGCCCCAGCATTTT
TRBJ2-3 | TRBV28 | 16 | TRBD2 | . | CASSFFGSGGADTQYF | TGTGCCAGCAGTTTCTTCGGTAGCGGGGGGGCGGATACGCAGTATTTC
TRBJ2-3 | TRBV28 | 16 | TRBD1 | . | CASSGDRGSSTDTQYF | TGTGCCAGCAGTGGTGACAGGGGATCCAGCACAGATACGCAGTATTTT
TRBJ2-2 | TRBV18 | 16 | TRBD1 | . | CASSPPDRVSTGELFF | TGTGCCAGCTCACCTCCCGACAGGGTGAGCACCGGGGAGCTGTTTTTT
TRBJ2-7 | TRBV5-1 | 13 | . | . | CASSLYRTYEQYF | TGCGCCAGCAGCTTGTACCGCACCTACGAGCAGTACTTC
TRBJ1-1 | TRBV30 | 13 | . | . | CAWNGVGGTEAFF | TGTGCCTGGAATGGTGTAGGAGGAACTGAAGCTTTCTTT
TRBJ2-1 | TRBV11-2 | 15 | TRBD1 | many | CASSQGQGYYNEQFF | TGTGCCAGCAGCCAGGGACAGGGTTACTACAATGAGCAGTTCTTC
TRBJ2-5 | TRBV4-3 | 15 | TRBD2 | few | CASSHLAGGHQTQYF | TGCGCCAGCAGCCATTTAGCGGGGGGGCATCAGACCCAGTACTTC
TRBJ2-2 | TRBV4-3 | 15 | . | few | CASSQDNDNTGELFF | TGCGCCAGCAGCCAAGATAACGATAACACCGGGGAGCTGTTTTTT
TRBJ1-1 | TRBV5-6 | 15 | . | few | CASRSPGVGGTEAFF | TGTGCCAGCAGATCTCCGGGGGTCGGAGGCACTGAAGCTTTCTTT
TRBJ2-5 | TRBV7-2 | 18 | . | . | CASSLGRTISTGWETQYF | TGTGCCAGCAGCTTAGGGCGTACCATATCGACAGGCTGGGAGACCCAGTACTTC
TRBJ1-2 | TRBV28 | 16 | TRBD1 | few | CASSFEGTGGNYGYTF | TGTGCCAGCAGTTTTGAGGGGACAGGGGGCAACTATGGCTACACCTTC
TRBJ1-2 | TRBV7-9 | 11 | . | . | CASSPQDGDTF | TGTGCCAGCAGCCCACAAGATGGAGACACCTTC
TRBJ1-2 | TRBV7-9 | 14 | TRBD1 | . | CASSSEARGNGYTF | TGTGCCAGCAGCTCGGAGGCCAGGGGGAATGGCTACACCTTC
TRBJ2-2 | TRBV6-5 | 15 | . | many | CASSYSSGAGGELFF | TGTGCCAGCAGTTACTCCTCGGGGGCTGGCGGGGAGCTGTTTTTT
TRBJ2-3 | TRBV7-6 | 16 | TRBD2 | few | CASSLGSSGKEDTQYF | TGTGCCAGCAGCTTAGGTTCTAGCGGGAAGGAAGATACGCAGTATTTT
TRBJ2-7 | TRBV7-2 | 13 | . | . | CASSLGLASEQYF | TGTGCCAGCAGCTTAGGTTTAGCCTCCGAGCAGTACTTC
TRBJ1-5 | TRBV6-2/TRBV6-3 | 13 | . | few | CASSYGPEAPQHF | TGTGCCAGCAGTTACGGACCGGAGGCGCCCCAGCATTTT
TRBJ1-1 | TRBV5-1 | 14 | . | . | CASSPGTLNTEAFF | TGCGCCAGCAGCCCTGGGACCTTGAACACTGAAGCTTTCTTT
TRBJ2-3 | TRBV7-8 | 19 | . | few | CASSFIGLGLGANTDTQYF | TGTGCCAGCAGCTTTATAGGTTTAGGTTTGGGGGCCAACACAGATACGCAGTATTTT
TRBJ2-7 | TRBV5-5 | 12 | . | . | CASSSAGYEQYF | TGTGCCAGCAGCAGCGCGGGGTACGAGCAGTACTTC
TRBJ2-5 | TRBV3-1 | 16 | TRBD1 | . | CASSARLEGTGETQYF | TGTGCCAGCAGCGCCCGTTTGGAGGGGACAGGAGAGACCCAGTACTTC